Given below is one T cell receptor beta chain in context. As yet, its antigen is unknown. Here immunoSEQ multiplex PCR was the method, and the copy in TCRdb shows in-frame clones only, minus some. The sample includes about 130,000 clones, roughly four fifths of them seen just once. The source of the sample is a study of cytomegalovirus exposure and HLA in healthy donors. The donors were part of the validation cohort, which consisted of over a hundred subjects and was separate from the first cohort of around 620 subjects. Study results and limitations: First-cohort TCR clusters were later found to tend to co-occur in the roughly 120 validation repertoires. The study designated 164 TCR beta chains cytomegalovirus-associated.

The sequenced material came from PBMCs. The source of this sequence is a man in his thirties or forties in good health and CMV-seropositive.

CDR3 protein: CATSRDAVNTGELFF. In nucleotides, the CDR3 is TGTGCCACCAGCAGAGACGCAGTGAACACCGGGGAGCTGTTTTTT. J is TRBJ2-2 and V is TRBV15; D unresolved. Trimming took off 0 bases at V and 1 base at J, with 6 bases between the two ends. This CDR3 comprises 15 residues. Germline assignment: CDR1 LNHNV and CDR2 YYDKDF (reference sequence).